This entry features one T cell receptor beta chain sequence. Its antigen is unknown. This specimen comes from a study of cytomegalovirus exposure and HLA in healthy donors. Broader study findings: There were under 200 TCR beta chains listed as cytomegalovirus-associated.

Vbeta (60) and Jbeta (13) primers were used in the PCR. TCRdb's copy holds only in-frame clones and misses some; the assay was immunoSEQ multiplex PCR. The table has around 140,000 clones, 85% to 90% seen once; the top ten hold under 6.5%. There are 15 residues in the CDR3. V lost 7 bases to trimming and J lost 0 bases, with 10 bases between them. The germline gives CDR1 SNHLY, CDR2 FYNNEI. Sequencing used PBMCs. This chain links TRBV2 with TRBJ1-6, with a tentative D call TRBD1 (6 bases). The receptor's source is a woman between 25 and 40 years old in good health and CMV-seronegative. Written as DNA, the CDR3 is TGTGCCAGCAAGGGGGAGCGCTCCTATAATTCACCCCTCCACTTT. Protein sequence: CASKGERSYNSPLHF.